Below, 23 T cell receptor beta chains from the same sample are listed, as sequenced in a study of cytomegalovirus exposure and HLA in healthy donors. Clones were read by immunoSEQ multiplex PCR, and TCRdb kept only the in-frame ones, dropping some. The sample contains about 220,000 clones, approximately 88% of which appear only once. Sequencing used PBMCs. The receptors were sampled from a woman under 40 in good health and CMV-seropositive.

This clone was detected a few times. This chain connects TRBV12-5 to TRBJ2-2; D not certain. Germline V lookup: CDR1 LGHNT, CDR2 FRNRAP. The CDR3 extends over 12 amino acids. Trimming removed 6 bases at V and 2 bases at J, with 4 bases between. CDR3 coding DNA: TGTGCTAGTGGCATCAACACCGGGGAGCTGTTTTTT. It codes for CASGINTGELFF.

V gene TRBV7-6 combines with J gene TRBJ2-7; TRBD2 might be the D (6 bases). Germline assignment: CDR1 SGHVS and CDR2 FNYEAQ. Trimming removed 4 bases at V and 2 bases at J, with 18 bases between. The CDR3 sequence is 16 residues long. The CDR3 nucleotides read TGTGCCAGCAGCTCCCTCGCGGGGCAACGTCCCTACGAGCAGTACTTC. This sequence encodes CASSSLAGQRPYEQYF.

The chain uses TRBV5-4 and TRBJ2-7, with a tentative D call TRBD2 (5 bases). The CDR3 runs 15 residues. Germline CDR1 SGHNT, CDR2 YYREEE (reference sequence). Trimming pared 1 base from V and 3 bases from J, leaving 14 bases between. The CDR3 loop reads CASSLPFAGNYEQYF. The CDR3 region has the DNA TGTGCCAGCAGCTTGCCTTTTGCGGGTAACTACGAGCAGTACTTC.

The V gene is TRBV6-5, the J gene TRBJ1-1; D is perhaps TRBD1 (5 bases). Germline V lookup: CDR1 MNHEY, CDR2 SVGAGI. The CDR3 is made up of 15 amino acids. Trimming left V 2 bases short and J 0 bases short, with 10 bases between. CDR3 in DNA: TGTGCCAGCAGTTACAGACAGCTAATGAACACTGAAGCTTTCTTT. This sequence encodes CASSYRQLMNTEAFF.

V gene TRBV9 combines with J gene TRBJ2-4; D is possibly TRBD2 (6 bases). In germline, CDR1 is SGDLS, CDR2 YYNGEE. Deletions cut 0 bases from V and 7 bases from J, with 14 bases between. This CDR3 has 15 amino acids. The CDR3 DNA reads TGTGCCAGCAGCGTAGGGCCCGGGAGTCTGAACATTCAGTACTTC. Amino acid sequence: CASSVGPGSLNIQYF. The variable domain in full, with the rest retrieved from reference TRBV9 and TRBJ2-4, is DSGVTQTPKHLITATGQRVTLRCSPRSGDLSVYWYQQSLDQGLQFLIQYYNGEERAKGNILERFSAQQFPDLHSELNLSSLELGDSALYFCASSVGPGSLNIQYFGAGTRLSVL.

The chain couples TRBV6-1 to TRBJ1-2; D gene ambiguous. V dropped 3 bases and J dropped 8 bases, with 10 bases sitting between them. This CDR3 has 12 amino acids. The V gene's germline CDR1 is MNHNS and CDR2 SASEGT. Here the CDR3 reads CASSDSLWGYTF. The DNA for the CDR3 is TGTGCCAGCAGTGACTCCTTGTGGGGCTACACCTTC.

The chain couples TRBV2 to TRBJ2-7; D remains ambiguous. The CDR3 covers 16 residues. The V and J ends lost 5 bases and 0 bases respectively, with 17 bases between them. Looked up from germline, CDR1 is SNHLY and CDR2 is FYNNEI. Here the CDR3 DNA reads TGTGCCAGCAGTACCCCCACACAGCTGAGCTCCTACGAGCAGTACTTC. Translated: CASSTPTQLSSYEQYF.

The CDR3 reads CASSRVVAYEQYF. The CDR3, as DNA: TGTGCCAGCAGTCGGGTTGTAGCCTACGAGCAGTACTTC. The V call is TRBV2, the J call TRBJ2-7; D ambiguous. From germline, CDR1 is SNHLY and CDR2 FYNNEI. The CDR3 is made up of 13 amino acids. Trimming took 5 bases from V and 2 from J, leaving 10 bases between them.

The V and J genes are TRBV4-1 and TRBJ1-4; D call uncertain. The CDR3 spans 14 residues. Germline V gives CDR1 MGHRA, CDR2 YSYEKL. With 6 bases removed from V and 7 bases from J, the gap between germline ends came to 15 bases. The CDR3 loop reads CASSLSYPGEKLFF. CDR3 DNA sequence: TGCGCCAGCAGTTTGTCATACCCCGGTGAAAAACTGTTTTTT.

This rearrangement joins TRBV27 to TRBJ2-3; D possibly corresponds to TRBD2 (6 bases). Trimming pared 4 bases from V and 3 bases from J, leaving 11 bases between. CDR1 is MNHEY, CDR2 SMNVEV, per germline (reference sequence). CDR3 length: 14 amino acids. As DNA, the CDR3 is TGTGCCAGCAGTTCGGCGGGACGGACAGATACGCAGTATTTT. Translated, it gives CASSSAGRTDTQYF.

The chain carries TRBV13 and TRBJ2-7; maybe TRBD2 (5 bases). The CDR3 extends over 13 amino acids. CDR1 PRHDT and CDR2 FYEKMQ come from the germline V gene (reference sequence). V was clipped by 8 bases and J by 3 bases, with 14 bases between them. The CDR3 DNA reads as TGTGCCAGCGCATTCGGGGATGACTACGAGCAGTACTTC. It translates to CASAFGDDYEQYF.

The chain couples TRBV7-9 to TRBJ1-4; 8 bases agree with TRBD1. Germline values: CDR1 SEHNR, CDR2 FQNEAQ (reference sequence). The V segment lost 6 bases and the J segment 0 bases; nucleotides outside the gene matches: 3. The length of the CDR3 is 15 residues. CDR3 protein: CASSSGQATNEKLFF. The CDR3 coding sequence is TGTGCCAGCAGTTCGGGACAGGCAACTAATGAAAAACTGTTTTTT.

This clone was recorded only once. The chain joins TRBV5-1 to TRBJ2-7; D possibly corresponds to TRBD2 (6 bases). The V gene's germline CDR1 is SGHRS and CDR2 YFSETQ. V lost 4 bases, J lost 0 bases, and 14 bases lay in between. This CDR3 has 15 residues. The CDR3 nucleotides read TGCGCCAGCAGCCTCCGGGGGTCTCCCTCCTACGAGCAGTACTTC. Its translation: CASSLRGSPSYEQYF.

This clone was counted once. This rearrangement joins TRBV5-1 to TRBJ1-2; weak D call: TRBD1 (5 bases). This CDR3 spans 14 amino acids. The germline V gene has CDR1 SGHRS and CDR2 YFSETQ. V lost 4 bases, J lost 5 bases, and 15 bases lay in between. CDR3 coding DNA: TGCGCCAGCAGCCCCGTTTCGGGGGTGTATGGCTACACCTTC. Translation: CASSPVSGVYGYTF.

This rearrangement joins TRBV5-1 to TRBJ2-1, with 9 bases lining up with TRBD1. Germline V gives CDR1 SGHRS, CDR2 YFSETQ. With V trimmed by 3 bases and J by 12 bases, 19 bases remained unmatched. This CDR3 contains 17 residues. Written as DNA, the CDR3 is TGCGCCAGCAGCTCTTATCTCTTAACAGGGACAGGGTATGGGCAGTTCTTC. It specifies CASSSYLLTGTGYGQFF.

The rearrangement joins TRBV7-8 to TRBJ2-5; 7 bases line up with TRBD2. V shed 1 base, J shed 9 bases, and the junction held 8 bases outside the gene matches. This CDR3 region has 14 residues. The V gene's germline CDR1 is SGHVS and CDR2 FQNEAQ. The CDR3 sequence is CASSLDWGGWAQYF. CDR3 sequence (DNA): TGTGCCAGCAGCTTAGATTGGGGGGGTTGGGCCCAGTACTTC.

This sequence joins TRBV25-1 and TRBJ2-7; D perhaps matches TRBD1 (5 bases). In germline, CDR1 is MGHDK, CDR2 SYGVNS. V shed 6 bases and J shed 1 base, with 19 bases lying between them. The CDR3 covers 16 residues. DNA of the CDR3: TGTGCCAGCAGCCCAATCATAGGGGTTTGGTCCTACGAGCAGTACTTC. It translates to CASSPIIGVWSYEQYF.

This clone appeared once. V gene TRBV4-2 combines with J gene TRBJ1-4; the D gene is possibly TRBD1 (6 bases). This CDR3 is 15 amino acids long. Trimming took off 3 bases at V and 3 bases at J, with 11 bases between the two ends. CDR1 is LGHNA and CDR2 is YNFKEQ in the germline V gene. The CDR3 loop is CASSHRGPANEKLFF. The CDR3 nucleotides are TGTGCCAGCAGCCACCGGGGGCCTGCTAATGAAAAACTGTTTTTT.

The chain links TRBV7-2 to TRBJ2-3; D possibly corresponds to TRBD2 (6 bases). CDR1 and CDR2 (germline): SGHTA, FQGNSA. V was shortened by 1 base and J by 6 bases, with 14 bases between the two germline ends. The CDR3 is 15 amino acids. The CDR3 loop is CASSLDGGRVDTQYF. The CDR3 DNA reads as TGTGCCAGCAGCTTAGACGGAGGGCGGGTGGATACGCAGTATTTT.

This clone was recorded only once. The V and J genes are TRBV30 and TRBJ1-1, with a weak D call TRBD1 (5 bases). The CDR3 is made up of 13 amino acids. V lost 1 base, J lost 1 base, and 7 bases lay in between. Germline V gives CDR1 GTSNPN, CDR2 SVGIG (reference sequence). CDR3 bases: TGTGCCTGGAGTGGGGGGGGGAACACTGAAGCTTTCTTT. This sequence encodes CAWSGGGNTEAFF.

This clone has a handful of counts. This rearrangement joins TRBV30 to TRBJ1-2, with 11 nucleotides matching TRBD1. The CDR3 has 14 amino acids. V was pared by 2 bases and J by 5 bases, with 4 bases of the junction left unmatched. Germline CDR1 GTSNPN, CDR2 SVGIG (reference sequence). CDR3 coding DNA: TGTGCCTGGAGTCATTGGGACAGGGGGTATGGCTACACCTTC. This translates into CAWSHWDRGYGYTF.

This clone occurred a few times. This chain links TRBV28 with TRBJ1-2; weak D call: TRBD1 (6 bases). The germline V and J ends were trimmed by 3 bases and 8 bases, with 13 bases remaining between them. This CDR3 has 13 amino acids. The germline V gene encodes CDR1 MDHEN and CDR2 SYDVKM. CDR3 loop: CASSLTGEKGYTF. The CDR3 DNA sequence: TGTGCCAGCAGTTTGACAGGAGAAAAGGGCTACACCTTC.

The chain recombines TRBV11-2 with TRBJ2-5; D gene uncertain. Per germline, CDR1 SGHAT and CDR2 FQNNGV. This CDR3 region has 13 residues. Trimming removed 2 bases at V and 7 bases at J, with 11 bases between. This CDR3 is CASSLSAKSTQYF. The CDR3 DNA reads TGTGCCAGCAGCTTAAGCGCTAAATCGACCCAGTACTTC.